This T cell receptor beta chain was recorded in a study of identical twins' blood T cells. Study-level information: Around twelve libraries, six alpha and six beta, gave around 48 million reads.

Each TCR cDNA library carried sample-specific barcodes on both ends. TCRdb re-called the 5' RACE reads through MiXCR, storing one row per CDR3 protein. This table has 300,000 to 450,000 distinct CDR3 sequences, more than 25% appearing once. The CDR3 is 15 residues long. Germline assignment: CDR1 MNHEY and CDR2 SVGEGT. V gave up 5 bases and J gave up 7 bases; unmatched junction bases: 4. This clonotype was sampled from a woman aged 18-50 years in good health. The specimen was PBMCs. The chain is built from TRBV6-2 or TRBV6-3 and TRBJ2-1, with 14 bases aligning to TRBD2. The CDR3 bases are TGTGCCAGCAGTCGACTAGCGGGAGGGCTTAATGAGCAGTTCTTC. The encoded protein is CASSRLAGGLNEQFF.